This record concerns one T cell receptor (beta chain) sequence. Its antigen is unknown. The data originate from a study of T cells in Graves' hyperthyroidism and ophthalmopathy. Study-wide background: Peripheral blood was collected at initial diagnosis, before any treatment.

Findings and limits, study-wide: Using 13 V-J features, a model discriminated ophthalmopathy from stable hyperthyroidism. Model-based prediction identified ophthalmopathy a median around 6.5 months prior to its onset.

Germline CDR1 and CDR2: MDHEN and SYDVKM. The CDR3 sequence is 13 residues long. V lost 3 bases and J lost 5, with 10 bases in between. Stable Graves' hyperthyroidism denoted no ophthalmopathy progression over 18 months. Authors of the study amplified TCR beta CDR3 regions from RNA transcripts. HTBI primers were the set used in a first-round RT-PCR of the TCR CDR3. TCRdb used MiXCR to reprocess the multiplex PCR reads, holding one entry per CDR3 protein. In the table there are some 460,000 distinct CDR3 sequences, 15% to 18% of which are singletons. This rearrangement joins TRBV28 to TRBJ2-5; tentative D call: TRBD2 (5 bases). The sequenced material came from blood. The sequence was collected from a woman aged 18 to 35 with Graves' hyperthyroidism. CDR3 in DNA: TGTGCCAGCAGTTTTTTTGAGGGCGAGACCCAGTACTTC. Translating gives CASSFFEGETQYF. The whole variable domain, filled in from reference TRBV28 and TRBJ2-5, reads DVKVTQSSRYLVKRTGEKVFLECVQDMDHENMFWYRQDPGLGLRLIYFSYDVKMKEKGDIPEGYSVSREKKERFSLILESASTNQTSMYLCASSFFEGETQYFGPGTRLLVL.